This T cell receptor beta chain was found in a study of regulatory T cells in long-lasting Graves disease. Noted time point: newly diagnosed GD, antithyroid drugs for less than 3 months. PBMC-derived RNA was used for the TCR library. Unmatched junction bases numbered 4, after V lost 1 base and J lost 7 bases. The CDR3 is made up of 14 amino acids. In germline, CDR1 is SGHNT, CDR2 YENEEA. For TCR beta, libraries came from iRepertoire HTBI primers and Arm-PCR of CDR3 regions. TCRdb ran MiXCR on the multiplex PCR reads and lists one entry per CDR3 protein. The sample holds about 560,000 distinct CDR3 sequences; about 16% are singletons and the top ten take around 12%. This clonotype was seen repeatedly, ten times or more. These data also formed part of another study, on T cells in Graves' hyperthyroidism and ophthalmopathy. That source adds: In the first-round RT-PCR of the TCR CDR3, the HTBI primer set was used.

The V call is TRBV11-3, the J call TRBJ2-1; 7 bases align to TRBD2. The source material was peripheral blood mononuclear cells (PBMCs), sampled at new diagnosis, from a patient treated with antithyroid drugs. This receptor was obtained from a man aged 18 to 35 with Graves disease. The CDR3 sequence is CASSLGGSSNEQFF. CDR3 coding DNA: TGTGCCAGCAGCTTAGGCGGGAGCTCGAATGAGCAGTTCTTC. The entire variable domain, with the rest obtained from reference TRBV11-3 and TRBJ2-1, is as follows: EAGVVQSPRYKIIEKKQPVAFWCNPISGHNTLYWYLQNLGQGPELLIRYENEEAVDDSQLPKDRFSAERLKGVDSTLKIQPAELGDSAVYLCASSLGGSSNEQFFGPGTRLTVL.